The 23 T cell receptor beta chains presented below share a single source sample, sequenced in a study of PD-L1 blockade in urothelial cancer. As for time point: peripheral blood 6 weeks after treatment start. Profiled with immunoSEQ multiplex PCR; TCRdb holds only in-frame clones, not every one. Among approximately 30,000 clones listed, 89% were seen once. Here the sequenced sample was PBMCs, taken around atezolizumab (anti-PD-L1) treatment. The receptor source for this set is a man at least 80 years old with urothelial cancer.

The chain combines TRBV4-1 with TRBJ2-7; no clear D. V was trimmed by 4 bases and J by 0 bases, leaving 7 bases between them. Germline CDR1 MGHRA, CDR2 YSYEKL. This CDR3 contains 13 residues. Written as DNA, the CDR3 is TGCGCCAGCAGCCTACAGCCCTCCTACGAGCAGTACTTC. It specifies CASSLQPSYEQYF.

The chain links TRBV5-6 to TRBJ1-4; D may be TRBD1 (6 bases). Looked up from germline, CDR1 is SGHDT and CDR2 is YYEEEE. Deletions cut 4 bases from V and 8 bases from J, with 15 bases between. This CDR3 spans 14 amino acids. The CDR3, as DNA: TGTGCCAGCAGCGCAGGGGCCTTAGGGGAAAAACTGTTTTTT. Its translation: CASSAGALGEKLFF.

The V and J genes are TRBV10-3 and TRBJ1-5; 7 bases match TRBD1. The junction had 2 bases not matched to a gene; V was cut back by 2 bases and J by 4 bases. Germline V gives CDR1 ENHRY, CDR2 SYGVKD. CDR3 length: 14 residues. The CDR3, as DNA: TGTGCCATCAGTGAGGGCAGGGGGAATCAGCCCCAGCATTTT. Translating gives CAISEGRGNQPQHF.

The genes are TRBV4-1 and TRBJ2-1; D uncertain. Trimming removed 0 bases from V and 8 bases from J, with 17 bases in between. This CDR3 is built from 16 residues. Germline V lookup: CDR1 MGHRA, CDR2 YSYEKL. CDR3 protein: CASSQDPSSRFYEQFF. DNA of the CDR3: TGCGCCAGCAGCCAAGATCCAAGTTCTAGATTTTATGAGCAGTTCTTC.

This chain connects TRBV5-4 to TRBJ1-2; maybe TRBD1 (6 bases). This CDR3 is built from 13 residues. Germline V gene sequence: CDR1 SGHNT, CDR2 YYREEE (reference sequence). V was clipped by 3 bases and J by 2 bases, with 8 bases between them. The chain's CDR3 is CASSSGTNYGYTF. The CDR3 coding sequence is TGTGCCAGCAGCTCCGGGACAAACTATGGCTACACCTTC.

The chain carries TRBV5-4 and TRBJ2-5, with unresolved D. This CDR3 has 15 residues. In germline, CDR1 is SGHNT, CDR2 YYREEE (reference sequence). V lost 1 base and J 3 bases, leaving 13 bases between the germline ends. The DNA for the CDR3 is TGTGCCAGCAGCTTGTTGGGCACGGCTGAAGAGACCCAGTACTTC. This gives the protein CASSLLGTAEETQYF.

This clone has just one count. For the CDR3, the DNA is TGCGCCAGCAGCTCCCCCCACACCCTCCAAGAGACCCAGTACTTC. It is translated as CASSSPHTLQETQYF. The rearrangement joins TRBV5-1 to TRBJ2-5; D call uncertain. Deletions cut 3 bases from V and 1 base from J, with 13 bases between. The CDR3 runs 15 residues. Germline assignment: CDR1 SGHRS and CDR2 YFSETQ.

The V and J genes are TRBV28 and TRBJ2-6; no definite D call. Germline CDR1 MDHEN, CDR2 SYDVKM. V lost 4 bases and J lost 4, with 14 bases in between. The CDR3 is 16 amino acids. In nucleotides, the CDR3 is TGTGCCAGCAGTTCCACGAGGTTGGCCGGGGCCAACGTCCTGACTTTC. Translated: CASSSTRLAGANVLTF.

The chain carries TRBV5-8 and TRBJ2-7; 8 bases are shared with TRBD1. CDR3 length equals 16 residues. CDR1 and CDR2 (germline): SGHTS, YDEGEE. Trimming cost V 4 bases and J 2 bases; bases outside gene matches: 11. CDR3 loop: CASSPRQGLGPYEQYF. CDR3 nucleotide sequence: TGTGCCAGCAGCCCACGACAGGGGTTGGGGCCCTACGAGCAGTACTTC.

The rearrangement joins TRBV14 to TRBJ2-7; TRBD2 agrees at 8 bases. CDR3 size: 21 residues. The germline gives CDR1 SGHDN, CDR2 FVKESK. J gave up 3 bases and V 2 bases, and 24 bases lay outside the gene matches. The CDR3 is CASSQRLTGGPRQGVFYEQYF. The DNA for the CDR3 is TGTGCCAGCAGCCAACGACTGACGGGAGGGCCGCGGCAGGGAGTCTTCTACGAGCAGTACTTC.

V usage is TRBV30 and J usage is TRBJ2-7; 7 bases line up with TRBD2. After removal of 2 bases from V and 0 bases from J, the junction contained 4 bases not matched to a gene. Germline loops: CDR1 GTSNPN, CDR2 SVGIG (reference sequence). The CDR3 runs 14 residues. Here the CDR3 DNA reads TGTGCCTGGAGTATGGGGGGGAGCTCCTACGAGCAGTACTTC. This gives the protein CAWSMGGSSYEQYF.

The CDR3 loop is CASSPTGNTGELFF. DNA for the CDR3: TGTGCCAGCAGCCCGACAGGGAACACCGGGGAGCTGTTTTTT. The chain carries TRBV7-9 and TRBJ2-2; TRBD1 is a possible D gene (6 bases). V gave up 5 bases and J gave up 1 base, with 8 bases separating them. The CDR3 covers 14 residues. Germline V lookup: CDR1 SEHNR, CDR2 FQNEAQ (reference sequence).

This rearrangement joins TRBV7-2 to TRBJ2-1; 7 positions agree with TRBD2. CDR1 SGHTA and CDR2 FQGNSA come from the germline V gene. After removal of 2 bases from V and 7 bases from J, the junction contained 11 bases not matched to a gene. The length of the CDR3 is 16 residues. CDR3 region: CASSLLGGSTRNEQFF. CDR3 DNA: TGTGCCAGCAGCTTACTTGGCGGGAGTACCCGGAATGAGCAGTTCTTC.

The rearrangement joins TRBV28 to TRBJ1-4; D gene ambiguous. The germline CDR1 and CDR2 sequences are MDHEN and SYDVKM. The CDR3 is made up of 16 amino acids. V was pared by 4 bases and J by 4 bases, with 16 bases between. CDR3 amino acids: CASSSPLRQLNEKLFF. The CDR3 DNA is TGTGCCAGCAGTTCTCCTCTGCGGCAGCTTAATGAAAAACTGTTTTTT.

V is TRBV10-1 and J is TRBJ2-2; D not resolved. The CDR3 spans 13 residues. Between the trimmed V and J ends, which lost 2 bases and 5 bases, there was a span of 6 bases. Per germline, CDR1 WNHNN and CDR2 SYGVQD (reference sequence). In DNA form, the CDR3 reads TGCGCCAGCAGTGAGGCTCGGACCGGGGAGCTGTTTTTT. As protein: CASSEARTGELFF.

V is TRBV9 and J is TRBJ1-3; D is uncertain. CDR3 length: 13 amino acids. CDR1 is SGDLS and CDR2 is YYNGEE in the germline V gene. V was clipped by 0 bases and J by 4 bases, with 5 bases between them. The CDR3 reads CASSVVPGNTIYF. DNA for the CDR3: TGTGCCAGCAGCGTAGTTCCGGGAAACACCATATATTTT.

The chain employs TRBV7-8 and TRBJ2-3, with 12 bases matching TRBD2. V gave up 5 bases and J gave up 8 bases; unmatched junction bases: 2. This CDR3 region has 13 residues. CDR1 and CDR2 from the germline V gene are SGHVS and FQNEAQ. The CDR3 DNA reads as TGTGCCAGCAGCCAGGGACTAGCGGGTACGCAGTATTTT. It encodes CASSQGLAGTQYF.

This chain uses TRBV19 with TRBJ2-2; the match to TRBD2 covers 9 bases. Germline values: CDR1 LNHDA, CDR2 SQIVND (reference sequence). The CDR3 length is 17 residues. The V and J ends lost 7 bases and 3 bases, in that order; junction bases with no gene match: 12. CDR3 DNA sequence: TGTGCCAGTACCGCCTATGGAGCGGGAGGTGACACCGGGGAGCTGTTTTTT. Encoded protein: CASTAYGAGGDTGELFF. The entire variable domain, with the rest obtained from reference TRBV19 and TRBJ2-2, is as follows: DGGITQSPKYLFRKEGQNVTLSCEQNLNHDAMYWYRQDPGQGLRLIYYSQIVNDFQKGDIAEGYSVSREKKESFPLTVTSAQKNPTAFYLCASTAYGAGGDTGELFFGEGSRLTVL.

V gene TRBV18 combines with J gene TRBJ2-3; no firm D call. Germline CDR1 KGHSH, CDR2 LQKENI. Trimming stripped 6 bases from V and 3 bases from J, with 10 bases between. There are 13 residues in the CDR3. The CDR3 protein is CASSLAPTDTQYF. The CDR3 nucleotides are TGTGCCAGCTCCCTGGCTCCAACAGATACGCAGTATTTT.

V usage is TRBV18 and J usage is TRBJ2-3; possible D gene TRBD1, 6 bases. The CDR3 spans 13 residues. With 3 bases removed from V and 3 bases from J, the gap between germline ends came to 7 bases. Germline V lookup: CDR1 KGHSH, CDR2 LQKENI. CDR3 protein: CASSPTGTDTQYF. The CDR3 coding sequence is TGTGCCAGCTCACCTACAGGGACAGATACGCAGTATTTT.

The rearrangement links TRBV25-1 to TRBJ2-7; perhaps TRBD2 as D (7 bases). The germline V gene has CDR1 MGHDK and CDR2 SYGVNS. This CDR3 contains 14 residues. V lost 1 base and J 5 bases, leaving 12 bases between the germline ends. The CDR3 is CASSESWGGHEQYF. The CDR3 region has the DNA TGTGCCAGCAGTGAATCCTGGGGGGGGCACGAGCAGTACTTC.

This chain uses TRBV21-1 with TRBJ2-7; no DNA check was done on the table's D call, TRBD2. TRBV21-1 is classified as a pseudogene. CDR3 length: 17 residues. The CDR3 reads CARLLDRLAGSLYGQYF. The CDR3 region has the DNA TGTGCCCGCCTACTGGACCGACTAGCGGGGAGCCTGTACGGGCAGTACTTC.

CDR3 protein: CSVGIGQANPYEQYF. CDR3 nucleotides: TGCAGCGTTGGGATTGGACAGGCAAACCCTTACGAGCAGTACTTC. The chain combines TRBV29-1 with TRBJ2-7, with 7 bases matching TRBD1. Germline CDR1 SQVTM, CDR2 ANQGSEA. This CDR3 region has 15 residues. V shed 4 bases and J 4 bases; nucleotides not matched to a gene: 13.